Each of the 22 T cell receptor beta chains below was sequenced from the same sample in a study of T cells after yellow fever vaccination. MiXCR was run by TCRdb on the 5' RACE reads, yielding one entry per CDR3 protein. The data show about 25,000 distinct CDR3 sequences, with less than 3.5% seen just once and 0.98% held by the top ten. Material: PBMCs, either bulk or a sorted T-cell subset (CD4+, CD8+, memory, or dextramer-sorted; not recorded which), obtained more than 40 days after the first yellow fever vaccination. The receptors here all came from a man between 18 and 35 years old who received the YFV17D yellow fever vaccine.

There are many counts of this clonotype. The CDR3 loop reads CASSSGTSGGLYNEQFF. DNA for the CDR3: TGCGCCAGCAGCTCGGGGACTAGCGGGGGGCTCTACAATGAGCAGTTCTTC. The chain recombines TRBV5-1 with TRBJ2-1; the match to TRBD2 covers 15 bases. The CDR3 has 17 residues. The germline V gene encodes CDR1 SGHRS and CDR2 YFSETQ. V shed 3 bases, J shed 3 bases, and the junction held 4 bases outside the gene matches.

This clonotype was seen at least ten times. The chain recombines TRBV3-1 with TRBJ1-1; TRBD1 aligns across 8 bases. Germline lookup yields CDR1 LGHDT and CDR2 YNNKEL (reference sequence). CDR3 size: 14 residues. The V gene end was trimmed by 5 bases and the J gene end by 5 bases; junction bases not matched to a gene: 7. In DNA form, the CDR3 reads TGTGCCAGCAGCTCAGGGGGCGCGAATACTGAAGCTTTCTTT. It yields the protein CASSSGGANTEAFF. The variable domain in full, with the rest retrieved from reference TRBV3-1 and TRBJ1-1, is DTAVSQTPKYLVTQMGNDKSIKCEQNLGHDTMYWYKQDSKKFLKIMFSYNNKELIINETVPNRFSPKSPDKAHLNLHINSLELGDSAVYFCASSSGGANTEAFFGQGTRLTVV.

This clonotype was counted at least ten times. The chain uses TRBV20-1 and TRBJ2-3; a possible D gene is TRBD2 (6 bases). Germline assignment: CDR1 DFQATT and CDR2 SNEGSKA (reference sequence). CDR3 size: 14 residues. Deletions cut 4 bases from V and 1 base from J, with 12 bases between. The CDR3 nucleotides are TGCAGTGCTAAAATCGGCGGGGGCACAGATACGCAGTATTTT. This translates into CSAKIGGGTDTQYF.

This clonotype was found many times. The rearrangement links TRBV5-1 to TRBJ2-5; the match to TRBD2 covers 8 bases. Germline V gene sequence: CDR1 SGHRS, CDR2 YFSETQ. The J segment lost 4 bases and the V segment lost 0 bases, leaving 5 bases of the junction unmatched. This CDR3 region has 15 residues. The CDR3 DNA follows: TGCGCCAGCAGCTTGGACAGCGGGGGACTAGAGACCCAGTACTTC. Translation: CASSLDSGGLETQYF. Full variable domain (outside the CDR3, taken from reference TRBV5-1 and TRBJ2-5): KAGVTQTPRYLIKTRGQQVTLSCSPISGHRSVSWYQQTPGQGLQFLFEYFSETQRNKGNFPGRFSGRQFSNSRSEMNVSTLELGDSALYLCASSLDSGGLETQYFGPGTRLLVL.

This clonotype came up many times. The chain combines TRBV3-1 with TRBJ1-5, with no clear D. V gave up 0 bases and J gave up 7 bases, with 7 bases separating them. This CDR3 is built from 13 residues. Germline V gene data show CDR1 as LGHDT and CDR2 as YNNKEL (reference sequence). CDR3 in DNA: TGTGCCAGCAGCCAAGATATATCCCAGCCCCAGCATTTT. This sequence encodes CASSQDISQPQHF.

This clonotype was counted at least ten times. The CDR3 protein is CASSLVGQLDTGELFF. CDR3 DNA: TGCGCCAGCAGCTTGGTGGGTCAGCTTGACACCGGGGAGCTGTTTTTT. V gene TRBV5-1 combines with J gene TRBJ2-2; D gene ambiguous. Trimming took 0 bases from V and 3 from J, leaving 12 bases between them. Germline lookup yields CDR1 SGHRS and CDR2 YFSETQ. The CDR3 has 16 residues. The complete variable domain, with remaining parts taken from reference TRBV5-1 and TRBJ2-2, reads KAGVTQTPRYLIKTRGQQVTLSCSPISGHRSVSWYQQTPGQGLQFLFEYFSETQRNKGNFPGRFSGRQFSNSRSEMNVSTLELGDSALYLCASSLVGQLDTGELFFGEGSRLTVL.

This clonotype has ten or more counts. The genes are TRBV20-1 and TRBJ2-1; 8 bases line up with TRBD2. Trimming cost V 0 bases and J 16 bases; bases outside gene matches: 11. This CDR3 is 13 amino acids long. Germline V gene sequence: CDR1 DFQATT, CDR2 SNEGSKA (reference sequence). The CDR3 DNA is TGCAGTGCTAGAGATATGACGGGGGGGCTATTATTCTTC. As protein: CSARDMTGGLLFF.

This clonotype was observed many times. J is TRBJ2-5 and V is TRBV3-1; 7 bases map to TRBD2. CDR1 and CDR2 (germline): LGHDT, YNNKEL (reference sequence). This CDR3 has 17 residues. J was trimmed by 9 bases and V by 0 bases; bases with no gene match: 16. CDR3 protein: CASSQESGTPGGRPQYF. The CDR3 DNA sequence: TGTGCCAGCAGCCAAGAGTCCGGGACCCCAGGCGGGAGACCCCAGTACTTC.

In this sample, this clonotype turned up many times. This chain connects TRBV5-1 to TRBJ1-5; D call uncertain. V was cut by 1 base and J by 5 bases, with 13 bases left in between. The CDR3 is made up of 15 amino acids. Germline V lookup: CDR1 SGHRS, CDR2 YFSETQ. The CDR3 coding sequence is TGCGCCAGCAGCTTGAAGTCCTACCGGGATCAGCCCCAGCATTTT. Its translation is CASSLKSYRDQPQHF.

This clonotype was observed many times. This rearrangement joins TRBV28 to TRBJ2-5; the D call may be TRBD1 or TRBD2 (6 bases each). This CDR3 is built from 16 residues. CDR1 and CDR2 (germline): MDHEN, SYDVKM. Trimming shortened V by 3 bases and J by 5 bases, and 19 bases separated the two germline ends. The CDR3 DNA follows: TGTGCCAGCAGTTTTTGGGGGCGGCGGGGATCGGAGACCCAGTACTTC. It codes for CASSFWGRRGSETQYF.

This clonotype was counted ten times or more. The CDR3 DNA sequence: TGTGCCAGCAGCTTCTCGGGGGGGGCCTACAATGAGCAGTTCTTC. Translating it yields CASSFSGGAYNEQFF. V gene TRBV7-3 combines with J gene TRBJ2-1; 8 nucleotides match TRBD2. The CDR3 is 15 amino acids. V shed 3 bases, J shed 2 bases, and the junction held 3 bases outside the gene matches. CDR1 and CDR2 from the germline V gene are SGHTA and FQGTGA.

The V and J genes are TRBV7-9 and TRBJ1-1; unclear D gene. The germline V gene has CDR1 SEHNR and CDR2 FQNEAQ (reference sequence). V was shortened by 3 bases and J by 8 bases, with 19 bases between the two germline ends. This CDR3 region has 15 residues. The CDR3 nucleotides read TGTGCCAGCAGCTTGGGTCGTAAAGGGAATCTAGAAGCTTTCTTT. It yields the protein CASSLGRKGNLEAFF.

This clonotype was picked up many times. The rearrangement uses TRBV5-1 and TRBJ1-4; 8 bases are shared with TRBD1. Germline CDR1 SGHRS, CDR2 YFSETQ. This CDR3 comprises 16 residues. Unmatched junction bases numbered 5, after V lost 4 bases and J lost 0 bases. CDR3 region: CASSKGQAATNEKLFF. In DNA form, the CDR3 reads TGCGCCAGCAGCAAGGGACAGGCCGCAACTAATGAAAAACTGTTTTTT.

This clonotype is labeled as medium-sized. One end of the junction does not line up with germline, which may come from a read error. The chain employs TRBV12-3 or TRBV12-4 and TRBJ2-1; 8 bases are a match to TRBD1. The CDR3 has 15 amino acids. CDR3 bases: TGTGCCAGCAGCCATAACCGGGGACAGGCGGGTCCGACGGTCTTC. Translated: CASSHNRGQAGPTVF.

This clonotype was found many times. The CDR3: CASSIGGLRGSGANVLTF. The CDR3 nucleotides are TGTGCCAGTAGTATTGGTGGCCTCCGGGGCTCTGGGGCCAACGTCCTGACTTTC. V and J are TRBV19 and TRBJ2-6; TRBD2 might be the D (5 bases). The germline gives CDR1 LNHDA, CDR2 SQIVND (reference sequence). Trimming shortened V by 3 bases and J by 0 bases, and 15 bases separated the two germline ends. The CDR3 is made up of 18 amino acids.

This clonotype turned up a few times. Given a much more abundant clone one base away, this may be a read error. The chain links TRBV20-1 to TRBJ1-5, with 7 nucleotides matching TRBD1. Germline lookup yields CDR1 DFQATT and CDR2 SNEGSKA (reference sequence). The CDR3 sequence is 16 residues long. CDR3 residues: CCADTNTGASNQPQHF. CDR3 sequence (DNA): TGCTGTGCTGATACAAATACAGGGGCTAGCAATCAGCCCCAGCATTTT.

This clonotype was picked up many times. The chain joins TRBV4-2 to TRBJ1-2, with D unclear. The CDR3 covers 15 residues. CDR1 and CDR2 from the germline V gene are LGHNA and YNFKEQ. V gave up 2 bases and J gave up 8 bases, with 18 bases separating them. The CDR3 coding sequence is TGTGCCAGCAGCCAACCCGACACCTCCTACGACGGCTACACCTTC. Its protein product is CASSQPDTSYDGYTF.

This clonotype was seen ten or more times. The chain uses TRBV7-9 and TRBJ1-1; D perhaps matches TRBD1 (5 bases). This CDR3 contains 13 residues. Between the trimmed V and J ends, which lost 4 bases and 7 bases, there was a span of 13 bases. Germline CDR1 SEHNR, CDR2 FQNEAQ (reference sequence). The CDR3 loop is CASSSVGAGEAFF. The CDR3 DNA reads TGTGCCAGCAGCTCCGTCGGGGCGGGTGAAGCTTTCTTT. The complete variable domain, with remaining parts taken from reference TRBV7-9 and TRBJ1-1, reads DTGVSQNPRHKITKRGQNVTFRCDPISEHNRLYWYRQTLGQGPEFLTYFQNEAQLEKSRLLSDRFSAERPKGSFSTLEIQRTEQGDSAMYLCASSSVGAGEAFFGQGTRLTVV.

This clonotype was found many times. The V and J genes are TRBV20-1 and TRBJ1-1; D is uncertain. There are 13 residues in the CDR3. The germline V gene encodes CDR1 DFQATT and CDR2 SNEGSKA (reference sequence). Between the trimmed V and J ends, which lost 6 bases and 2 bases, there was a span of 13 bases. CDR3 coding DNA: TGCAGTGCCACCCCGGGCCTTAACACTGAAGCTTTCTTT. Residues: CSATPGLNTEAFF.

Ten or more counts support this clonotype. CDR3 sequence: CASIFEQYF. The CDR3 DNA follows: TGCGCCAGCATATTCGAGCAGTACTTC. This rearrangement joins TRBV5-1 to TRBJ2-7; the D is unclear. Trimming took off 6 bases at V and 6 bases at J, with 4 bases between the two ends. Germline lookup yields CDR1 SGHRS and CDR2 YFSETQ. The CDR3 runs 9 residues.

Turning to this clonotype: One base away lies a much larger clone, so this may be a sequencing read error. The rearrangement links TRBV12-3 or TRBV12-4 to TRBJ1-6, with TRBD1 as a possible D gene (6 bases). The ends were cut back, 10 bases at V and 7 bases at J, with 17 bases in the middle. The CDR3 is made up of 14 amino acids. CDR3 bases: TGTGCCAACACACCGGGGGCCCGGAATTCACCCCTCCACTTT. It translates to CANTPGARNSPLHF.

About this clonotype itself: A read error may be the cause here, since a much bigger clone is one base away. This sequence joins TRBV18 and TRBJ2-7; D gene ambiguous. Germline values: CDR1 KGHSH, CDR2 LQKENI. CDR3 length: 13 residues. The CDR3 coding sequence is TGTTCCAGCTCACCCTATCGCTCCTACGAGCAGTACTTC. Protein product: CSSSPYRSYEQYF.